One and the same sample provided the 20 T cell receptor beta chains below, sequenced in a study of blood T cell repertoires in COVID-19. Data came from immunoSEQ multiplex PCR; TCRdb stores just in-frame clones and leaves some out. Of 18,000 or so clones detected, 93% appear once; the ten largest clones hold roughly 4.3%. Sequenced input: peripheral blood. The source of these receptors is a woman aged 50 to 65 with active COVID-19.

V gene TRBV5-1 combines with J gene TRBJ2-1; tentatively, D is TRBD2 (6 bases). The germline V gene encodes CDR1 SGHRS and CDR2 YFSETQ. The length of the CDR3 is 15 residues. With 0 bases removed from V and 2 bases from J, the gap between germline ends came to 9 bases. The CDR3: CASSLVGGTYNEQFF. The CDR3 region has the DNA TGCGCCAGCAGCTTGGTTGGCGGGACCTACAATGAGCAGTTCTTC.

CDR3 sequence reads: CASSLEGAHGEKLFF. For the CDR3, the DNA is TGCGCCAGCAGCTTGGAAGGGGCGCACGGTGAAAAACTGTTTTTT. V and J are TRBV5-1 and TRBJ1-4; a weak D match, TRBD1 (5 bases). CDR3 length: 15 amino acids. CDR1 is SGHRS, CDR2 YFSETQ, per germline. The ends were cut back, 0 bases at V and 7 bases at J, with 13 bases in the middle.

This rearrangement joins TRBV30 to TRBJ2-5; possibly TRBD1 for D (6 bases). Trimming shortened V by 2 bases and J by 9 bases, and 10 bases separated the two germline ends. CDR1 is GTSNPN, CDR2 SVGIG, per germline (reference sequence). The CDR3 extends over 11 amino acids. The CDR3 region has the DNA TGTGCCTGGAGTACAGGGCGATCCCAGTACTTC. Translated: CAWSTGRSQYF.

The chain has TRBV27 and TRBJ1-2; D perhaps matches TRBD1 (6 bases). The CDR3 consists of 14 residues. Trimming removed 0 bases from V and 7 bases from J, with 12 bases in between. Germline V lookup: CDR1 MNHEY, CDR2 SMNVEV (reference sequence). CDR3 protein: CASSLSIDRSGYTF. In DNA, the CDR3 is TGTGCCAGCAGTTTATCGATAGACAGGTCTGGCTACACCTTC.

The V and J genes are TRBV3-1 (or the pseudogene TRBV3-2) and TRBJ2-7; 8 bases are shared with TRBD1. Losses at the gene ends were 5 bases for V and 3 bases for J; bases not matched to a gene: 6. The CDR3 extends over 14 amino acids. Germline V gene sequence: CDR1 LGHDT, CDR2 YNNKEL (reference sequence). DNA for the CDR3: TGTGCCAGCAGCTTCGACAGGGGCGGCTACGAGCAGTACTTC. It yields the protein CASSFDRGGYEQYF.

The chain carries TRBV5-5 and TRBJ2-1, with D possibly matching TRBD2 (5 bases). The CDR3 totals 15 residues. V was cut by 5 bases and J by 2 bases, with 14 bases left in between. Germline-derived CDR1 and CDR2 are SGHKS and YYEKEE (reference sequence). CDR3 DNA: TGTGCCAGCAGGTCAGCGGTTCTTACCTACAATGAGCAGTTCTTC. It codes for CASRSAVLTYNEQFF.

The J gene is TRBJ2-7, the V gene TRBV10-1, with 9 bases lining up with TRBD1. The CDR3 is made up of 16 amino acids. Germline V gene sequence: CDR1 WNHNN, CDR2 SYGVQD (reference sequence). Trimming at V came to 2 bases and at J to 3 bases, leaving 8 bases not matched to a gene. Here the CDR3 reads CASSEGGRTGVYEQYF. In DNA, the CDR3 is TGCGCCAGCAGTGAGGGTGGCAGGACAGGGGTCTACGAGCAGTACTTC.

V and J are TRBV11-3 and TRBJ1-1, with D maybe TRBD1 (6 bases). V was pared by 3 bases and J by 5 bases, with 10 bases between. The CDR3 loop spans 13 amino acids. CDR1 is SGHNT, CDR2 YENEEA, per germline. CDR3 protein: CASSLTGGTEAFF. CDR3 in DNA: TGTGCCAGCAGCTTGACAGGCGGGACTGAAGCTTTCTTT.

The chain couples TRBV9 to TRBJ2-5; the D gene is possibly TRBD2 (7 bases). V lost 3 bases and J lost 5, with 20 bases in between. The CDR3 covers 16 residues. The germline V gene has CDR1 SGDLS and CDR2 YYNGEE. In DNA, the CDR3 is TGTGCCAGCAGCGCCACACTAGGGGGGGGCCGGGAGACCCAGTACTTC. This translates into CASSATLGGGRETQYF.

The chain is built from TRBV5-1 and TRBJ2-2, with 7 nucleotides matching TRBD2. With 7 bases clipped from V and 5 bases from J, the junction kept 8 bases outside the gene matches. Germline values: CDR1 SGHRS, CDR2 YFSETQ. This CDR3 contains 14 residues. CDR3 sequence (DNA): TGCGCCAGCCGCGCTGGGAGGGGTACCGGGGAGCTGTTTTTT. Translated: CASRAGRGTGELFF. The entire variable domain, with the rest obtained from reference TRBV5-1 and TRBJ2-2, is as follows: KAGVTQTPRYLIKTRGQQVTLSCSPISGHRSVSWYQQTPGQGLQFLFEYFSETQRNKGNFPGRFSGRQFSNSRSEMNVSTLELGDSALYLCASRAGRGTGELFFGEGSRLTVL.

The CDR3 loop is CASSSPHMNTEAFF. In DNA form, the CDR3 reads TGTGCCAGCAGTTCCCCCCACATGAACACTGAAGCTTTCTTT. The chain is built from TRBV28 and TRBJ1-1; unclear D gene. This CDR3 comprises 14 residues. CDR1 is MDHEN and CDR2 is SYDVKM in the germline V gene. The V and J ends lost 4 bases and 0 bases respectively, with 9 bases between them.

The chain joins TRBV28 to TRBJ2-7, with a possible D match to TRBD1 (6 bases). Germline V gene sequence: CDR1 MDHEN, CDR2 SYDVKM. This CDR3 region has 13 residues. Trimming shortened V by 8 bases and J by 7 bases, and 18 bases separated the two germline ends. The CDR3 DNA reads as TGTGCCAGCGTCGACAGGTTGGGGCTGGAGCAGTACTTC. Protein product: CASVDRLGLEQYF.

The chain employs TRBV27 and TRBJ1-2; possible D gene TRBD1, 6 bases. The CDR3 has 12 residues. From germline, CDR1 is MNHEY and CDR2 SMNVEV (reference sequence). The ends were cut back, 6 bases at V and 8 bases at J, with 13 bases in the middle. The CDR3 DNA reads as TGTGCCAGCAGCCCCCCGGGGGGCGGCTACACCTTC. Its translation is CASSPPGGGYTF.

V is TRBV28 and J is TRBJ1-2; the D is unclear. The germline V gene has CDR1 MDHEN and CDR2 SYDVKM. This CDR3 has 13 residues. The V and J ends lost 2 bases and 4 bases respectively, with 8 bases between them. In nucleotides, the CDR3 is TGTGCCAGCAGTTTAGGCAGGTCCTATGGCTACACCTTC. Translation gives CASSLGRSYGYTF.

This sequence joins TRBV10-3 and TRBJ2-5, with D perhaps matching TRBD2 (7 bases). The CDR3 runs to 14 residues. The ends were cut back, 3 bases at V and 5 bases at J, with 13 bases in the middle. The germline CDR1 and CDR2 sequences are ENHRY and SYGVKD. The CDR3 bases are TGTGCCATCAGTGACCTGGGGGGGCGGGAGACCCAGTACTTC. This encodes CAISDLGGRETQYF.

The V and J genes are TRBV28 and TRBJ2-1; 7 bases agree with TRBD1. The CDR3 runs to 17 residues. Germline values: CDR1 MDHEN, CDR2 SYDVKM. The J segment lost 0 bases and the V segment lost 3 bases, leaving 8 bases of the junction unmatched. The CDR3 DNA follows: TGTGCCAGCAGTTTGGAAGGGGGCCAGAGCTCCTACAATGAGCAGTTCTTC. Its translation is CASSLEGGQSSYNEQFF.

This clone occurred once. This chain connects TRBV14 to TRBJ2-7; TRBD2 matches 7 bases. The CDR3 contains 16 residues. With 3 bases clipped from V and 1 base from J, the junction kept 9 bases outside the gene matches. Germline CDR1 reads SGHDN; CDR2 reads FVKESK. CDR3 bases: TGTGCCAGCAGCCAGAGATCAGGACTAGATTCCTACGAGCAGTACTTC. Translated: CASSQRSGLDSYEQYF.

This rearrangement joins TRBV19 to TRBJ2-1, with a weak D call TRBD2 (5 bases). V was shortened by 4 bases and J by 2 bases, with 15 bases between the two germline ends. From germline, CDR1 is LNHDA and CDR2 SQIVND (reference sequence). This CDR3 is 16 amino acids long. The CDR3 nucleotides read TGTGCCAGTAGTACTCGCCCGGGATGGACCTACAATGAGCAGTTCTTC. As protein: CASSTRPGWTYNEQFF. Supplemented by reference TRBV19 and TRBJ2-1, the full variable domain reads DGGITQSPKYLFRKEGQNVTLSCEQNLNHDAMYWYRQDPGQGLRLIYYSQIVNDFQKGDIAEGYSVSREKKESFPLTVTSAQKNPTAFYLCASSTRPGWTYNEQFFGPGTRLTVL.

In nucleotides, the CDR3 is TGTGCCTGGAGTGCATCAGCGAGAAACACCATATATTTT. As protein: CAWSASARNTIYF. The V and J genes are TRBV30 and TRBJ1-3; no clear D gene. The CDR3 totals 13 residues. Germline lookup yields CDR1 GTSNPN and CDR2 SVGIG (reference sequence). Trimming left V 1 base short and J 5 bases short, with 9 bases between.

The rearrangement uses TRBV9 and TRBJ2-1; tentatively, D is TRBD1 (6 bases). V lost 3 bases to trimming and J lost 3 bases, with 16 bases between them. Germline CDR1 SGDLS, CDR2 YYNGEE. The CDR3 covers 16 residues. CDR3 DNA sequence: TGTGCCAGCAGCGCTGGGGCAGGGGCATACTACAATGAGCAGTTCTTC. Its translation: CASSAGAGAYYNEQFF.